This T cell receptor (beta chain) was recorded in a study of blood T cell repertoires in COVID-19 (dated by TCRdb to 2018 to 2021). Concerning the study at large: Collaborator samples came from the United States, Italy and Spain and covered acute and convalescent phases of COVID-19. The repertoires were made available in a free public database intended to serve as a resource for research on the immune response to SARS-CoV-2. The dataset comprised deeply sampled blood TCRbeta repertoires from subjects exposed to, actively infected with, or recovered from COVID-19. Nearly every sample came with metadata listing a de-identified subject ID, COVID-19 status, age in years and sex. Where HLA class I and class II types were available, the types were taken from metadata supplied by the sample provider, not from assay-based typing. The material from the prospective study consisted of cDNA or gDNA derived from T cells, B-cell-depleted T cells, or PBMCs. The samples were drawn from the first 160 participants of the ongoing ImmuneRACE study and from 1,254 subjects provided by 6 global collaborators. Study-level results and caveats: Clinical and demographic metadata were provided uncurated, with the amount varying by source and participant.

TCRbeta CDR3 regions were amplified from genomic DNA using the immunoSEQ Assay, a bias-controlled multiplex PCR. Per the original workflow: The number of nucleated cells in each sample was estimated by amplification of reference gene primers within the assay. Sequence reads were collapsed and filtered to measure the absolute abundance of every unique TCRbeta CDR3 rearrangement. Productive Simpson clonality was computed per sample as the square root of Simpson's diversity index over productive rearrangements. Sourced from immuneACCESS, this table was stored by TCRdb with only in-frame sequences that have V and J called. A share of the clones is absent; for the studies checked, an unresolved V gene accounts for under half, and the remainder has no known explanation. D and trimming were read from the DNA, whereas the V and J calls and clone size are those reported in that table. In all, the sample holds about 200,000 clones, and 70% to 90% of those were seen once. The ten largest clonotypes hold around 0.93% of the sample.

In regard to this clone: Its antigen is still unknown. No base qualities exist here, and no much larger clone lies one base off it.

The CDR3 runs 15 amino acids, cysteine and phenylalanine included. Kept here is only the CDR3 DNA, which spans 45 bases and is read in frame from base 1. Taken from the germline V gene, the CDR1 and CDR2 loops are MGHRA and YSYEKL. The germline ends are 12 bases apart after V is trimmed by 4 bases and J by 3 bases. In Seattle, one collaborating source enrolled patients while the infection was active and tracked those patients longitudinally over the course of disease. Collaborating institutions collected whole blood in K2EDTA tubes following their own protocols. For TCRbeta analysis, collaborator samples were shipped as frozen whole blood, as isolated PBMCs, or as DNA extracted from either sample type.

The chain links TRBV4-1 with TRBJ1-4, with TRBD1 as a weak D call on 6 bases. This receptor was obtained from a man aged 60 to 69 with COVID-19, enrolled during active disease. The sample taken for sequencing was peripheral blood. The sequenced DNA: TGCGCCAGCAGCCCTAGGACAGCAGCTAATGAAAAACTGTTTTTT. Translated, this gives CASSPRTAANEKLFF.